This is a list of T cell receptor beta chains from one sample in a study of shared clonotypes between healthy human individuals. This table comes from immunoSEQ multiplex PCR, and its TCRdb copy is limited to in-frame clones, with some not included. In the table there are over 300,000 clones, around 90% of which are singletons. The sequenced material came from memory CD8+ T cells sorted from blood. The receptors derive from a man aged 18-30 years in good health. Each CDR3 is given with its conserved first and last residue. D genes are given only for firm matches. Clone size, where shown, is once, few, many, or a class for clones that have expanded.

TRBV6-1	TRBJ1-2	.	.	TGTGCCAGCAGTGAAGATATTAACTATGGCTACACCTTC	CASSEDINYGYTF
TRBV7-9	TRBJ2-7	.	.	TGTGCCAGCAGTTACAGGGTCGGCTTCTACGAGCAGTACTTC	CASSYRVGFYEQYF
TRBV7-2	TRBJ2-1	TRBD2	.	TGTGCCAGCAGCTTAAGCGGGGGCCTCTACAATGAGCAGTTCTTC	CASSLSGGLYNEQFF
TRBV29-1	TRBJ1-3	.	.	TGCAGCGTTGAGGTCTCGACAGACTCTGGAAACACCATATATTTT	CSVEVSTDSGNTIYF
TRBV29-1	TRBJ2-3	.	.	TGCAGCGTTGATGACTACAACCCAGATACGCAGTATTTT	CSVDDYNPDTQYF
TRBV5-4	TRBJ1-1	.	.	TGTGCCAGCAGCTTGGCGACCTGGGGGATCACTGAAGCTTTCTTT	CASSLATWGITEAFF
TRBV5-1	TRBJ1-1	TRBD1	once	TGCGCCAGCGGATTCGGGACAGGGGGCCTTCCGACTGAAGCTTTCTTT	CASGFGTGGLPTEAFF
TRBV12-5	TRBJ1-2	.	.	TGTGCTAGTGGTACCACAGGGTTCTATGGCTACACCTTC	CASGTTGFYGYTF
TRBV7-9	TRBJ2-3	TRBD2	.	TGTGCCAGCAGCCCACCCACCGGGACTAGCGGCGGCACAGATACGCAGTATTTT	CASSPPTGTSGGTDTQYF
TRBV27	TRBJ1-2	TRBD1	once	TGTGCCAGCAGTTCCCCGGGACAGGGGGCAGGGGGCTACACCTTC	CASSSPGQGAGGYTF
TRBV6-5	TRBJ2-6	.	.	TGTGCCAGCAGGGCATTGGAAGAGGGGGCCAACGTCCTGACTTTC	CASRALEEGANVLTF
TRBV27	TRBJ1-4	TRBD1	.	TGTGCCAGCAGTCTCCATCGCGACAGGGCCCAACCAACTAATGAAAAACTGTTTCCTTATTTT	CASSLHRDRAQPTNEKLFPYF
TRBV9	TRBJ2-4	.	once	TGTGCCAGCAGCGTAGAGATAGGGTCCGGGGACATTCAGTACTTC	CASSVEIGSGDIQYF
TRBV9	TRBJ1-1	TRBD1	.	TGTGCCAGCAGCGTAGGGGACAGGAACACTGAAGCTTTCTTT	CASSVGDRNTEAFF
TRBV27	TRBJ2-1	.	.	TGTGCCAGCAGCCCAAACGGGGGCCCCTACAATGAGCAGTTCTTC	CASSPNGGPYNEQFF
TRBV15	TRBJ2-1	.	.	TGTGCCACCAGCATCAACAGGGATTACAATGAGCAGTTCTTC	CATSINRDYNEQFF
TRBV10-2	TRBJ2-7	TRBD1	.	TGCGCCAGCAGCATGGACAGGGAAGTCTACGAGCAGTACTTC	CASSMDREVYEQYF
TRBV28	TRBJ2-5	TRBD2	.	TGTGCCAGCAGTTTTATAGCGGGGGGCCTCGACGAGACCCAGTACTTC	CASSFIAGGLDETQYF
TRBV29-1	TRBJ2-7	.	.	TGCAGCGTTGAGGCCGAAAGCTCCTACGAGCAGTACTTC	CSVEAESSYEQYF
TRBV5-4	TRBJ2-7	.	.	TGTGCCAGCAGCTTGGGACTTGACAACGAGCAGTACTTC	CASSLGLDNEQYF
TRBV30	TRBJ2-5	.	.	TGTGCCTGGAGTTTGGGGAACTTAGAGACCCAGTACTTC	CAWSLGNLETQYF
TRBV10-2	TRBJ2-2	.	.	TGCGCCAGCAGTGAGATAGCGGCGACCGGGGAGCTGTTTTTT	CASSEIAATGELFF
TRBV6-6	TRBJ1-2	.	.	TGTGCCAGCAGTCCGCCGCGGGGACTCCACTATGGCTACACCTTC	CASSPPRGLHYGYTF
TRBV6-6	TRBJ1-4	.	.	TGTGCCAGCAGTTACCAAAATGAAAAACTGTTTTTT	CASSYQNEKLFF
TRBV2	TRBJ2-3	.	many	TGTGCCAGCAGTGAAGAGGGGGGACCTACAGATACGCAGTATTTT	CASSEEGGPTDTQYF
TRBV28	TRBJ2-7	TRBD1	.	TGTGCCAGCTTTCACAGGGGGAGATACTACGAGCAGTACTTC	CASFHRGRYYEQYF
TRBV10-2	TRBJ2-1	TRBD2	many	TGCGCCAGCAGTGTAGGTAGCGGGAGAGTCAGAGAGCAGTTCTTC	CASSVGSGRVREQFF
TRBV7-9	TRBJ2-3	.	.	TGTGCCAGCAGCCTTACGTGGGGGACCGACCACACAGATACGCAGTATTTT	CASSLTWGTDHTDTQYF
TRBV7-6	TRBJ1-1	.	.	TGTGCCAGCAGCTTCTGGGGGGCTGAAGCTTTCTTT	CASSFWGAEAFF
TRBV7-9	TRBJ2-7	TRBD1	.	TGTGCCAGCAGCTTAGCGGGACAGACGTACGAGCAGTACTTC	CASSLAGQTYEQYF
TRBV30	TRBJ2-7	.	.	TGTGCCTGGACGGACACCTCCTACGAGCAGTACTTC	CAWTDTSYEQYF
TRBV14	TRBJ2-3	.	.	TGTGCCAGCAGCCAAGGTGGTCCAGATACGCAGTATTTT	CASSQGGPDTQYF
TRBV5-1	TRBJ2-7	TRBD1	.	TGCGCCAGCAGCTTGGACGGGACAGGCTTCTACGAGCAGTACTTC	CASSLDGTGFYEQYF
TRBV6-5	TRBJ2-7	.	.	TGTGCCAGCAGTTACTCGTCGGGACCAATCTCCTACGAGCAGTACTTC	CASSYSSGPISYEQYF
TRBV20-1	TRBJ2-1	.	.	TGCAGTGCTAGACGGGATGAGCAGTTCTTC	CSARRDEQFF
TRBV5-6	TRBJ1-1	.	.	TGTGCCAGCAGCTTGGGAGACTTGAACACTGAAGCTTTCTTT	CASSLGDLNTEAFF
TRBV7-9	TRBJ2-2	.	.	TGTGCCAGCAGCTTAGTATCGGGACGGCACACCGGGGAGCTGTTTTTT	CASSLVSGRHTGELFF
TRBV7-9	TRBJ1-4	.	.	TGTGCCAGCAGCTTATTAGAATCGGGGACTAATGAAAAACTGTTTTTT	CASSLLESGTNEKLFF
TRBV18	TRBJ2-7	.	.	TGTGCCAGCTCCCAGACCGGGACATCCTACGAGCAGTACTTC	CASSQTGTSYEQYF
TRBV5-1	TRBJ2-5	TRBD1	.	TGCGCCAGCAGCTGGGACAGGGGGACGACCTTGTACCAAGAGACCCAGTACTTC	CASSWDRGTTLYQETQYF
TRBV13	TRBJ2-5	.	once	TGTGCCAGCAGTCCGAACCGGGAGACCCAGTACTTC	CASSPNRETQYF
TRBV4-1	TRBJ1-4	.	.	TGCGCCAGCAGCCAAGATAGTAGGGGGGGTGAAAAACTGTTTTTT	CASSQDSRGGEKLFF
TRBV5-1	TRBJ2-3	.	.	TGCGCCAGCAGCTTGTTTGTGGGTGTTACGCAGTATTTT	CASSLFVGVTQYF